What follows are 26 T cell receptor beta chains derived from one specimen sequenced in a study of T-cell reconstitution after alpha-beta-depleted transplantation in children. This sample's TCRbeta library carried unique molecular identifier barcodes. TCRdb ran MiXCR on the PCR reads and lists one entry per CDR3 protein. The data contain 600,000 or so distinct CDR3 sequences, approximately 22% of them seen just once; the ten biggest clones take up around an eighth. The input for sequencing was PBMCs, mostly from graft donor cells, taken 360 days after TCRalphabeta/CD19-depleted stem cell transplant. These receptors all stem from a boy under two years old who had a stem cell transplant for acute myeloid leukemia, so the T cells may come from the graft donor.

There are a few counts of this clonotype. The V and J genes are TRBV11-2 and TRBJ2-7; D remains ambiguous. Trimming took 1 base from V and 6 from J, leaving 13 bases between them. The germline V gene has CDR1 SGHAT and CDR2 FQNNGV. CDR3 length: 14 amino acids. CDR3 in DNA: TGTGCCAGCAGCTTAGGAGTGGCGGCCCTCGAGCAGTACGTC. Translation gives CASSLGVAALEQYV.

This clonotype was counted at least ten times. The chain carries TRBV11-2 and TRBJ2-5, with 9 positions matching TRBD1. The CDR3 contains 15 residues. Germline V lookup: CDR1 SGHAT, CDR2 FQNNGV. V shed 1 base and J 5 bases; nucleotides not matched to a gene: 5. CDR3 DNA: TGTGCCAGCAGCTTAGCTGACGGGACAGGGGAGACCCAGTACTTC. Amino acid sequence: CASSLADGTGETQYF.

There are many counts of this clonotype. CDR3 coding DNA: TGCAGTGCTCCGGACCCCTCTGGAAACACCATATATTTT. Translation gives CSAPDPSGNTIYF. The chain employs TRBV20-1 and TRBJ1-3; D not resolved. The CDR3 covers 13 residues. The ends were cut back, 5 bases at V and 0 bases at J, with 8 bases in the middle. Per the germline V gene, CDR1 is DFQATT and CDR2 is SNEGSKA (reference sequence).

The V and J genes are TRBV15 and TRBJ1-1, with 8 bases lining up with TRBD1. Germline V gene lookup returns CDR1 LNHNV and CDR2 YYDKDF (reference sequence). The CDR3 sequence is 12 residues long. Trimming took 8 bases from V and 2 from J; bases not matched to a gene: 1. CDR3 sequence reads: CATGTGNTEAFF. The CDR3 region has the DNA TGTGCCACCGGGACAGGTAACACTGAAGCTTTCTTT. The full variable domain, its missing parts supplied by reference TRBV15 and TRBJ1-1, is DAMVIQNPRYQVTQFGKPVTLSCSQTLNHNVMYWYQQKSSQAPKLLFHYYDKDFNNEADTPDNFQSRRPNTSFCFLDIRSPGLGDTAMYLCATGTGNTEAFFGQGTRLTVV.

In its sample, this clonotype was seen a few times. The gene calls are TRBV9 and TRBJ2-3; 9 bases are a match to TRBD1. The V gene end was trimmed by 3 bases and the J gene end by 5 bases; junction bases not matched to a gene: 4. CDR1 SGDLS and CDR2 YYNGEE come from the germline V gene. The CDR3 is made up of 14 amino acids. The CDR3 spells CASSAWDRVDTQYF. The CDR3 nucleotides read TGTGCCAGCAGCGCCTGGGACAGGGTAGATACGCAGTATTTT.

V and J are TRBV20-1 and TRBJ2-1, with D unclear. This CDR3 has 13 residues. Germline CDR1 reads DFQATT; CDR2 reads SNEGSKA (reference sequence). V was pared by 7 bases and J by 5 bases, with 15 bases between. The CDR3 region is CSVPGNGHNEQFF. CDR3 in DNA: TGCAGTGTTCCCGGCAACGGGCACAATGAGCAGTTCTTC.

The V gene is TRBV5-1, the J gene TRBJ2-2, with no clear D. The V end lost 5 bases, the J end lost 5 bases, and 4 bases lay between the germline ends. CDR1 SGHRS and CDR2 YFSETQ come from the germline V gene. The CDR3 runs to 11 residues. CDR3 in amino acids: CASRWTGELFF. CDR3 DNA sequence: TGCGCCAGCAGGTGGACCGGGGAGCTGTTTTTT. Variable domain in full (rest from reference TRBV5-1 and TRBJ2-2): KAGVTQTPRYLIKTRGQQVTLSCSPISGHRSVSWYQQTPGQGLQFLFEYFSETQRNKGNFPGRFSGRQFSNSRSEMNVSTLELGDSALYLCASRWTGELFFGEGSRLTVL.

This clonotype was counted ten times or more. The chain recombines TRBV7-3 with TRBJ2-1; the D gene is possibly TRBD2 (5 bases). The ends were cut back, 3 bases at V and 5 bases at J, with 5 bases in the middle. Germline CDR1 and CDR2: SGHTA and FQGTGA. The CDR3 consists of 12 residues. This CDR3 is CASSFGNNEQFF. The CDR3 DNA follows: TGTGCCAGCAGCTTCGGGAACAATGAGCAGTTCTTC.

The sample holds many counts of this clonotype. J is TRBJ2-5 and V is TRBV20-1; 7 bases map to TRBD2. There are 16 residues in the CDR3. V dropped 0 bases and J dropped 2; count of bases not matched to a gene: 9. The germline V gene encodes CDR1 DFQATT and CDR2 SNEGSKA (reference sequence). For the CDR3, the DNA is TGCAGTGCTAGAGATAGTCGGCGGGGGAGACAAGAGACCCAGTACTTC. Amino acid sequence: CSARDSRRGRQETQYF.

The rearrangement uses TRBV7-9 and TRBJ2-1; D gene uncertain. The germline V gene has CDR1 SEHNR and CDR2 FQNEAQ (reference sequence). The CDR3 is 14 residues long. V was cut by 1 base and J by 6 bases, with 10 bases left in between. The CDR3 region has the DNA TGTGCCAGCAGCTTAGGTTGGGATTCCAATGAGCAGTTCTTC. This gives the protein CASSLGWDSNEQFF. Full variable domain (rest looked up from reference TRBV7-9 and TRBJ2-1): DTGVSQNPRHKITKRGQNVTFRCDPISEHNRLYWYRQTLGQGPEFLTYFQNEAQLEKSRLLSDRFSAERPKGSFSTLEIQRTEQGDSAMYLCASSLGWDSNEQFFGPGTRLTVL.

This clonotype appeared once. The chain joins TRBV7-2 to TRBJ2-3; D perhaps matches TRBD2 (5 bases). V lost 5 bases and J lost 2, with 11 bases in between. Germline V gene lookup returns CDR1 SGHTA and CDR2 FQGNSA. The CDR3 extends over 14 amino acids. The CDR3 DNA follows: TGTGCCAGCAGCCGGACTTTTGACACAGATACGCAGTATTTT. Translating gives CASSRTFDTDTQYF. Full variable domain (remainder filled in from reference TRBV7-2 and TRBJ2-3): GAGVSQSPSNKVTEKGKDVELRCDPISGHTALYWYRQSLGQGLEFLIYFQGNSAPDKSGLPSDRFSAERTGGSVSTLTIQRTQQEDSAVYLCASSRTFDTDTQYFGPGTRLTVL.

This chain's CDR3 is CASSLGRLAGFSYNEQFF. For the CDR3, the DNA is TGTGCCAGCAGCTTAGGCCGCCTAGCGGGGTTCTCCTACAATGAGCAGTTCTTC. The J gene is TRBJ2-1, the V gene TRBV7-8; 9 positions match TRBD2. In germline, CDR1 is SGHVS, CDR2 FQNEAQ. The CDR3 extends over 18 amino acids. With 1 base clipped from V and 0 bases from J, the junction kept 7 bases outside the gene matches.

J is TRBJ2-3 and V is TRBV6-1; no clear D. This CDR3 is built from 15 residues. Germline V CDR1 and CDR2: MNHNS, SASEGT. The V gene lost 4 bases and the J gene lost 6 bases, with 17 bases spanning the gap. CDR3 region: CASSALLASVDTQYF. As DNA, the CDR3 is TGTGCCAGCAGTGCCCTATTGGCCTCCGTCGATACGCAGTATTTT.

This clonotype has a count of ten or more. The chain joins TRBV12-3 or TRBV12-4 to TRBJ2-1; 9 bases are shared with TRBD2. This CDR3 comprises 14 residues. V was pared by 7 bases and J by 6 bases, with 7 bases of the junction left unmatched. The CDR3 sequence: CASTLGLASNEQFF. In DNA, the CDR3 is TGTGCCAGCACCCTTGGACTAGCGAGCAATGAGCAGTTCTTC.

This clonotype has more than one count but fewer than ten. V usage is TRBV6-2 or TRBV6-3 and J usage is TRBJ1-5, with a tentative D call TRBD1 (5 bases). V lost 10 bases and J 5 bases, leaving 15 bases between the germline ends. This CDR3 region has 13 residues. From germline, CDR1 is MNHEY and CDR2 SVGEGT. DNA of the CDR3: TGTGCCATCGGGACCTACCTGGATCAGCCCCAGCATTTT. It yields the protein CAIGTYLDQPQHF.

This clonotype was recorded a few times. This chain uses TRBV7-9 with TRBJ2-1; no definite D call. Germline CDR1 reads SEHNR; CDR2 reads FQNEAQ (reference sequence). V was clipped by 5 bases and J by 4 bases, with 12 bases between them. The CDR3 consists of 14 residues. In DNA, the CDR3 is TGTGCCAGCAGCACATTGACGGAATACAATGAGCAGTTCTTC. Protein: CASSTLTEYNEQFF. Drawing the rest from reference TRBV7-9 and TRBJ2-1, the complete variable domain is DTGVSQNPRHKITKRGQNVTFRCDPISEHNRLYWYRQTLGQGPEFLTYFQNEAQLEKSRLLSDRFSAERPKGSFSTLEIQRTEQGDSAMYLCASSTLTEYNEQFFGPGTRLTVL.

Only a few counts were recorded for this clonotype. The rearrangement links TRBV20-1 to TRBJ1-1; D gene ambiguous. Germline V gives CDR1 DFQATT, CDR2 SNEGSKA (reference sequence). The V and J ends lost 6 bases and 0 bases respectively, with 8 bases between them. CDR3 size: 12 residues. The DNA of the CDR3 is TGCAGTGCCCGTACACTGAACACTGAAGCTTTCTTT. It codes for CSARTLNTEAFF.

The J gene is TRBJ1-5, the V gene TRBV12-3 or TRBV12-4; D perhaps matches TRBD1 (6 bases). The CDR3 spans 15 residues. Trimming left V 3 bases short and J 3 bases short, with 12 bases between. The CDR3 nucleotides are TGTGCCAGCAGTTTCCAAACAGGGAACAATCAGCCCCAGCATTTT. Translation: CASSFQTGNNQPQHF.

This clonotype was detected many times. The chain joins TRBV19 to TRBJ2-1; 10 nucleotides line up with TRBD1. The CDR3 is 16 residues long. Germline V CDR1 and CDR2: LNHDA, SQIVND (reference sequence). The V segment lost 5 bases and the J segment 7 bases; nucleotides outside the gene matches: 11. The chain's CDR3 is CASSSGGTGDRNEQFF. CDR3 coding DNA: TGTGCCAGTAGTTCCGGAGGGACAGGGGACCGAAATGAGCAGTTCTTC. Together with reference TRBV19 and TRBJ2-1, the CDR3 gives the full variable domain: DGGITQSPKYLFRKEGQNVTLSCEQNLNHDAMYWYRQDPGQGLRLIYYSQIVNDFQKGDIAEGYSVSREKKESFPLTVTSAQKNPTAFYLCASSSGGTGDRNEQFFGPGTRLTVL.

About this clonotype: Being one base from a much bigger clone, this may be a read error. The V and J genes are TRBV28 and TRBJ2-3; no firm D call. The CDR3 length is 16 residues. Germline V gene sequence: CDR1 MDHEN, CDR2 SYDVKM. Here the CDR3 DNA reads TGTGCCGGCAGTCCCACCAAAGTTTACTCCACAGATACGCAGTATTTT. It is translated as CAGSPTKVYSTDTQYF.

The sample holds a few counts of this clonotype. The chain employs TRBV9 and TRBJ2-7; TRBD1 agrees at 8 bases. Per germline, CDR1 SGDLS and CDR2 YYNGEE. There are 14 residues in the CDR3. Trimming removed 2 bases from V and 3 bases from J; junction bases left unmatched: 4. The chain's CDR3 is CASSVGTGHYEQYF. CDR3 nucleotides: TGTGCCAGCAGCGTGGGGACAGGACACTACGAGCAGTACTTC. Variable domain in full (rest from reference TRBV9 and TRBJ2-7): DSGVTQTPKHLITATGQRVTLRCSPRSGDLSVYWYQQSLDQGLQFLIQYYNGEERAKGNILERFSAQQFPDLHSELNLSSLELGDSALYFCASSVGTGHYEQYFGPGTRLTVT.

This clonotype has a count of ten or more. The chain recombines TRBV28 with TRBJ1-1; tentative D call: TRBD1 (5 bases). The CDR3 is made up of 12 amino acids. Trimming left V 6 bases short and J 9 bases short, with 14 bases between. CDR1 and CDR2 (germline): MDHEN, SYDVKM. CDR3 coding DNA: TGTGCCAGCAGCCCCCGGTGGGGGAAAGCTTTCTTT. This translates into CASSPRWGKAFF.

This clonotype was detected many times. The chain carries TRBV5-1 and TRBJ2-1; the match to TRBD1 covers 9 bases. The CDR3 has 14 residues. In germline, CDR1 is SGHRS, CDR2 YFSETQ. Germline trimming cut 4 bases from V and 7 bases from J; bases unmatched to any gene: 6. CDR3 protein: CASSVGQGRNEQFF. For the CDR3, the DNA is TGCGCCAGCAGCGTCGGACAGGGGCGGAATGAGCAGTTCTTC. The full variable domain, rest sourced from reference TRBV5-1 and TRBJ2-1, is KAGVTQTPRYLIKTRGQQVTLSCSPISGHRSVSWYQQTPGQGLQFLFEYFSETQRNKGNFPGRFSGRQFSNSRSEMNVSTLELGDSALYLCASSVGQGRNEQFFGPGTRLTVL.

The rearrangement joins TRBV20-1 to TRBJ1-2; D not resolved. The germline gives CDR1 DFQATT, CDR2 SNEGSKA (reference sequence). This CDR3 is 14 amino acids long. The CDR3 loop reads CRPKADSWNYGYTF. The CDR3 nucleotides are TGCAGGCCTAAAGCGGACTCTTGGAACTATGGCTACACCTTC.

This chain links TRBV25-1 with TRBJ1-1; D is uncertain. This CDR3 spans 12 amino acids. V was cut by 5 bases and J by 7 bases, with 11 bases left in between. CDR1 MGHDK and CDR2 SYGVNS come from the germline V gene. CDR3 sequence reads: CASSPSRNEAFF. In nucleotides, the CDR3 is TGTGCCAGCAGTCCTTCGAGGAATGAAGCTTTCTTT.

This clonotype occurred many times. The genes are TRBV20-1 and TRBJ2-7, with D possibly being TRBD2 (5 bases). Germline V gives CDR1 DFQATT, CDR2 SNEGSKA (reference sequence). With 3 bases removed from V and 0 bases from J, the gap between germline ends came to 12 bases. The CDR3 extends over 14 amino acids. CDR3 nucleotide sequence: TGCAGTGCTAGCGGACTTAGGAGCTCCTACGAGCAGTACGTC. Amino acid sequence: CSASGLRSSYEQYV.